This TCR beta chain was sequenced for a study of cytomegalovirus exposure and HLA in healthy donors (dated by TCRdb to about 2017). Concerning the study at large: A later analysis indicated that the 100 to 150 validation repertoires were generated on the platform also employed for the roughly 650 repertoires of the first cohort. In addition to the first cohort of around 670 subjects, a separate validation cohort of about 120 different subjects was used. The aim of the study was to test whether cataloging public T cell receptors could identify signatures of past pathogen exposure. High-throughput TCR immunosequencing, statistical association of individual TCRs with disease status, and machine learning were combined to predict cytomegalovirus infection status. Study-level results and caveats: In a later analysis, TCRs clustered in the first cohort were found to also tend to co-occur in the roughly 120 validation repertoires, with about 94% of cluster scores above 0. Most TCR sequences were seen in very few donors, while some public TCRs were found in many individuals. In the study, 164 TCR beta chains were listed as associated with cytomegalovirus. In vitro tests confirmed that three of the cytomegalovirus-associated TCR beta chains recognize cytomegalovirus antigens. The authors suggested that the approach could potentially be generalized to other disease states and immunological phenotypes. In both the original and validation cohorts, the classifier was reported to diagnose cytomegalovirus status with high specificity and sensitivity. A later analysis lacked HLA typing for the validation cohort, so it scored co-occurrence in that cohort across all 130 or so repertoires.

Libraries came from the immunoSEQ multiplex PCR assay. Per the authors' processing: A statistical classification framework was developed to diagnose cytomegalovirus status using the catalog of TCR beta chain sequences. TCRdb's version of the immuneACCESS table is confined to in-frame rearrangements and falls short of the full clone set. An unresolved V gene accounts for under half of the shortfall where checked; the remainder is of unknown origin. The DNA was the basis for D and trimming; V, J and clone size are from that table. This sample gives under 140,000 clones in total; 89% of them show up just once. The ten biggest clones cover 1.5% to 2% of the sample. To note about this clone: It lacks a known antigen. Base qualities are not provided; no much larger clone lies one nucleotide away.

The donors were included in the validation cohort of 120 subjects, a group kept apart from the roughly 690-subject first cohort. The sequencing sample was made of PBMCs. The clonotype comes from a woman aged 18 to 35 in good health and CMV-seronegative.

The bases are TGTGCCAGCCAGTACCTAGGACAGGACAATCAGCCCCAGCATTTT. Its protein is CASQYLGQDNQPQHF. Here the chain combines TRBV6-6 and TRBJ1-5, with 7 junctional bases fitting TRBD1. The CDR3 numbers 15 residues from cysteine through phenylalanine. Of the read, only the CDR3 DNA is kept; its 45 bases are in frame from base 1. The CDR1 and CDR2 encoded by the germline V gene (reference sequence) are MNHNY and SVGAGI. The germline V end is reduced by 8 bases and the J end by 3 bases; junction bases left unmatched: 10.